Described below is a single T cell receptor beta chain sequence and its context. Antigen: not known. The data stem from a study of cytomegalovirus exposure and HLA in healthy donors. Study-wide points: It was in a later analysis that TCR association rates were seen to vary by HLA locus, highest for DRB1 and lowest for HLA-C. In a later analysis, common viral pathogens appeared linked to several of the most significant clusters.

The germline V gene encodes CDR1 SGHRS and CDR2 YFSETQ. Trimming cost V 0 bases and J 2 bases; bases outside gene matches: 0. There are 15 residues in the CDR3. The PCR employed 60 Vbeta primers together with 13 Jbeta primers. Sequencing used immunoSEQ multiplex PCR; TCRdb keeps in-frame clones, though not all of them. The table has some 140,000 clones, under 85% seen once; the top ten hold about 0.91%. The TCR was taken from a man in his late teens or twenties in good health and CMV-seronegative. The rearrangement uses TRBV5-1 and TRBJ2-1, with TRBD1 matching 9 bases. Sequencing was carried out using PBMCs. CDR3 DNA: TGCGCCAGCAGCTTGGGGACAGGGGCCTACAATGAGCAGTTCTTC. This gives the protein CASSLGTGAYNEQFF.